Given below is one TCR beta chain in context. Its antigen is undetermined. The V gene end was trimmed by 8 bases and the J gene end by 5 bases; junction bases not matched to a gene: 4. Looked up from germline, CDR1 is GTSNPN and CDR2 is SVGIG (reference sequence). There are 11 residues in the CDR3. This sample is part of a study of T cells in localized non-small cell lung cancer. Study-wide findings and caveats: Within adjacent lung there appeared a median roughly 60 of the top 100 tumor clones.

Repertoires were generated with immunoSEQ multiplex PCR, while TCRdb's copy carries only in-frame clones and drops some. The sample has tens of thousands of clones, over 75% seen once; the top ten hold roughly 17%. This clonotype originated in a male donor aged 60 or over with stage III squamous cell lung carcinoma. The source was peripheral blood, collected before any cancer treatment. The rearrangement uses TRBV30 and TRBJ2-5, with 8 positions matching TRBD1. CDR3 protein: CARGTGETQYF. As DNA, the CDR3 is TGTGCCCGCGGGACAGGCGAGACCCAGTACTTC.